These 13 T cell receptor beta chains originate from one sample sequenced in a study of blood T cell repertoires in COVID-19 (TCRdb year 2020). Library generation was performed with the immunoSEQ multiplex PCR assay. In its TCRdb copy, this immuneACCESS table keeps in-frame sequences only and misses some clones. Where compared with another copy, unresolved V genes explain less than half of these, and the others have no known cause. Within this sample are roughly 250,000 clones, with approximately 90% of them counted one time only. The ten largest clones capture 2.3% of the sample. Input material: PBMCs or T cells enriched from blood (not recorded which). These receptors were collected from a woman in her 40s with acute COVID-19.

The chain couples TRBV11-2 to TRBJ2-5, with 11 bases aligning to TRBD1. The CDR3 length is 14 residues. CDR1 SGHAT and CDR2 FQNNGV come from the germline V gene. Trimming at V came to 4 bases and at J to 7 bases, leaving 5 bases not matched to a gene. This CDR3 reads CASSSGQGAGTQYF. The CDR3, as DNA: TGTGCCAGCAGCTCAGGACAGGGGGCCGGGACCCAGTACTTC.

The chain joins TRBV7-9 to TRBJ1-4, with D possibly matching TRBD1 (5 bases). The CDR3 sequence is 14 residues long. V was clipped by 6 bases and J by 8 bases, with 16 bases between them. Germline V gives CDR1 SEHNR, CDR2 FQNEAQ (reference sequence). Written as DNA, the CDR3 is TGTGCCAGCAGACCCGGGGGGACCGGGGAAAAACTGTTTTTT. This encodes CASRPGGTGEKLFF.

V usage is TRBV5-5 and J usage is TRBJ2-3, with 8 bases aligning to TRBD1. CDR3 length equals 16 residues. Germline CDR1 is SGHKS and CDR2 is YYEKEE (reference sequence). The junction had 7 bases not matched to a gene; V was cut back by 2 bases and J by 2 bases. CDR3 DNA sequence: TGTGCCAGCAGCTTTCCCCCGGACAGGGTCACAGATACGCAGTATTTT. Translated: CASSFPPDRVTDTQYF.

The J gene is TRBJ1-2, the V gene TRBV2, with 10 bases that match TRBD1. With 9 bases clipped from V and 8 bases from J, the junction kept 3 bases outside the gene matches. This CDR3 has 11 residues. The germline CDR1 and CDR2 sequences are SNHLY and FYNNEI. This CDR3 reads CARRQGAGYTF. In nucleotides, the CDR3 is TGTGCCAGACGACAGGGGGCAGGCTACACCTTC.

In its sample, this clone was seen once. V gene TRBV28 combines with J gene TRBJ1-2; 9 bases match TRBD1. CDR3 size: 17 residues. From germline, CDR1 is MDHEN and CDR2 SYDVKM. V dropped 2 bases and J dropped 3; count of bases not matched to a gene: 10. The CDR3 reads CASSLARQGGHYYGYTF. CDR3 sequence (DNA): TGTGCCAGCAGTTTAGCCCGACAGGGGGGACATTACTATGGCTACACCTTC.

The rearrangement links TRBV4-2 to TRBJ2-6; unclear D gene. The CDR3 extends over 17 amino acids. The germline V and J ends were trimmed by 0 bases and 2 bases, with 11 bases remaining between them. The germline V gene encodes CDR1 LGHNA and CDR2 YNFKEQ. The CDR3 protein is CASSQERLKAGANVLTF. CDR3 coding DNA: TGTGCCAGCAGCCAAGAACGACTCAAGGCTGGGGCCAACGTCCTGACTTTC.

The chain carries TRBV19 and TRBJ1-4; TRBD1 might be the D (6 bases). V was pared by 6 bases and J by 7 bases, with 18 bases between. The germline V gene encodes CDR1 LNHDA and CDR2 SQIVND (reference sequence). The CDR3 has 15 amino acids. The CDR3 region has the DNA TGTGCCAGTAGCCCGGCGGGGGGCATATCTGAAAAACTGTTTTTT. This encodes CASSPAGGISEKLFF.

This chain uses TRBV9 with TRBJ1-1; weak D call: TRBD1 (6 bases). V shed 0 bases and J shed 4 bases, with 10 bases lying between them. Germline loops: CDR1 SGDLS, CDR2 YYNGEE. This CDR3 is built from 14 residues. This CDR3 is CASSVAGGGTEAFF. In nucleotides, the CDR3 is TGTGCCAGCAGCGTAGCGGGAGGGGGCACTGAAGCTTTCTTT.

The CDR3 DNA sequence: TGTGCCAGTAGTATAGGAACAGGGAATGGCTACACCTTC. Its translation: CASSIGTGNGYTF. V is TRBV19 and J is TRBJ1-2; tentative D call: TRBD1 (6 bases). Trimming cost V 1 base and J 6 bases, with 9 bases left between them. The germline V gene has CDR1 LNHDA and CDR2 SQIVND (reference sequence). This CDR3 comprises 13 residues.

The chain couples TRBV28 to TRBJ2-7; possibly TRBD2 for D (6 bases). Germline V lookup: CDR1 MDHEN, CDR2 SYDVKM. This CDR3 contains 16 residues. Deletions cut 5 bases from V and 2 bases from J, with 19 bases between. DNA for the CDR3: TGTGCCAGCAGTACCGAGGGCCTAGCGAGCACCTACGAGCAGTACTTC. Translating it yields CASSTEGLASTYEQYF. The variable domain in full, with the rest retrieved from reference TRBV28 and TRBJ2-7, is DVKVTQSSRYLVKRTGEKVFLECVQDMDHENMFWYRQDPGLGLRLIYFSYDVKMKEKGDIPEGYSVSREKKERFSLILESASTNQTSMYLCASSTEGLASTYEQYFGPGTRLTVT.

The count of this clone is one. J is TRBJ2-7 and V is TRBV5-1; D is ambiguous. The V end was cut by 0 bases, the J end by 4 bases, with 14 bases between. This CDR3 has 15 amino acids. Germline CDR1 reads SGHRS; CDR2 reads YFSETQ. CDR3 sequence: CASSLGGEINYEQYF. The DNA for the CDR3 is TGCGCCAGCAGCTTGGGAGGTGAGATTAATTACGAGCAGTACTTC.

The rearrangement uses TRBV27 and TRBJ2-5; D is possibly TRBD1 (5 bases). Trimming stripped 3 bases from V and 8 bases from J, with 16 bases between. This CDR3 contains 14 residues. The V gene's germline CDR1 is MNHEY and CDR2 SMNVEV (reference sequence). The CDR3 DNA follows: TGTGCCAGCAGTTTTGCGGCGGCAACAGGTACCCAGTACTTC. Amino acid sequence: CASSFAAATGTQYF.

V and J are TRBV7-2 and TRBJ2-7, with TRBD1 matching over 8 bases. This CDR3 spans 15 amino acids. Germline CDR1 SGHTA, CDR2 FQGNSA. After removal of 3 bases from V and 2 bases from J, the junction contained 6 bases not matched to a gene. In DNA, the CDR3 is TGTGCCAGCAGCTTTGGGACAGGAGGGACCTACGAGCAGTACTTC. It translates to CASSFGTGGTYEQYF.